The 27 T cell receptor beta chains listed next were all sequenced from one sample in a study of blood T cell repertoires in COVID-19. The table came from immunoSEQ multiplex PCR; TCRdb's copy has only in-frame clones and leaves some out. The sample yields around 200,000 clones, around nine tenths seen once. Sequencing was done on a sample of peripheral blood. The receptors originated from a woman aged 18-29 years who had recovered from COVID-19.

The J gene is TRBJ1-1, the V gene TRBV19; D not certain. The CDR3 contains 16 residues. Trimming pared 2 bases from V and 1 base from J, leaving 14 bases between. Germline V gene sequence: CDR1 LNHDA, CDR2 SQIVND (reference sequence). The CDR3 DNA follows: TGTGCCAGTAGTATACGCCCGTTGGCACCGAACACTGAAGCTTTCTTT. It translates to CASSIRPLAPNTEAFF. Based on the CDR3 plus reference TRBV19 and TRBJ1-1, the full variable domain is DGGITQSPKYLFRKEGQNVTLSCEQNLNHDAMYWYRQDPGQGLRLIYYSQIVNDFQKGDIAEGYSVSREKKESFPLTVTSAQKNPTAFYLCASSIRPLAPNTEAFFGQGTRLTVV.

This chain joins TRBV6-5 and TRBJ1-6; 7 bases map to TRBD1. Germline values: CDR1 MNHEY, CDR2 SVGAGI. With 2 bases clipped from V and 5 bases from J, the junction kept 6 bases outside the gene matches. The CDR3 is 16 residues long. CDR3 amino acids: CASSYASGTDNSPLHF. The DNA of the CDR3 is TGTGCCAGCAGTTACGCCTCCGGGACAGATAATTCACCCCTCCACTTT.

The V and J genes are TRBV4-1 and TRBJ2-7; the match to TRBD1 covers 10 bases. The CDR3 covers 14 residues. V was pared by 4 bases and J by 4 bases, with 4 bases of the junction left unmatched. Germline CDR1 MGHRA, CDR2 YSYEKL. The chain's CDR3 is CASSLRDRGYEQYF. CDR3 sequence (DNA): TGCGCCAGCAGCCTCCGGGACAGGGGATACGAGCAGTACTTC.

This chain links TRBV29-1 with TRBJ2-1; 15 bases align to TRBD2. CDR3 size: 17 residues. Germline CDR1 reads SQVTM; CDR2 reads ANQGSEA. V lost 1 base to trimming and J lost 8 bases; unmatched junction nucleotides: 9. Here the CDR3 DNA reads TGCAGCGTTGAAGGGACTAGCGGGGGGGTCCGTTTACATGAGCAGTTCTTC. Translation gives CSVEGTSGGVRLHEQFF.

This chain joins TRBV12-5 and TRBJ2-5; 9 bases agree with TRBD2. V lost 1 base and J lost 5; bases outside the gene matches: 8. Per the germline V gene, CDR1 is LGHNT and CDR2 is FRNRAP. The CDR3 contains 16 residues. The CDR3 DNA reads as TGTGCTAGTGGTTTGGCGGGACTAGCCGACGGGGAGACCCAGTACTTC. Translating it yields CASGLAGLADGETQYF.

This chain joins TRBV19 and TRBJ1-1; D not resolved. V was shortened by 5 bases and J by 7 bases, with 8 bases between the two germline ends. This CDR3 region has 11 residues. Germline loops: CDR1 LNHDA, CDR2 SQIVND (reference sequence). The CDR3 DNA reads TGTGCCAGTAGTCGGAGGTATGAAGCTTTCTTT. Protein sequence: CASSRRYEAFF.

The chain joins TRBV3-1 (or the pseudogene TRBV3-2) to TRBJ2-7; 9 nucleotides match TRBD2. The CDR3 extends over 15 amino acids. V lost 2 bases and J lost 5; bases outside the gene matches: 7. Germline CDR1 LGHDT, CDR2 YNNKEL (reference sequence). CDR3 residues: CASSQNSGSLDEQYF. Here the CDR3 DNA reads TGTGCCAGCAGCCAAAATAGCGGGAGCTTGGACGAGCAGTACTTC.

The V call is TRBV19, the J call TRBJ2-2, with 8 nucleotides matching TRBD1. Germline V gene data show CDR1 as LNHDA and CDR2 as SQIVND (reference sequence). The CDR3 length is 18 residues. J was trimmed by 0 bases and V by 10 bases; bases with no gene match: 16. CDR3 in amino acids: CAIARTGRRPPNTGELFF. CDR3 DNA sequence: TGTGCCATTGCTAGGACAGGGAGGAGACCCCCGAACACCGGGGAGCTGTTTTTT.

The chain employs TRBV2 and TRBJ1-3; 11 nucleotides align to TRBD1. Germline V gene sequence: CDR1 SNHLY, CDR2 FYNNEI. The CDR3 contains 16 residues. Trimming cost V 6 bases and J 3 bases; bases outside gene matches: 7. The CDR3 reads CASREDRGLGGNTIYF. Here the CDR3 DNA reads TGTGCCAGCAGGGAGGACAGGGGGCTAGGTGGAAACACCATATATTTT.

This rearrangement joins TRBV9 to TRBJ1-1; D call uncertain. Trimming stripped 7 bases from V and 0 bases from J, with 13 bases between. This CDR3 contains 14 residues. The germline V gene encodes CDR1 SGDLS and CDR2 YYNGEE. The CDR3 DNA reads as TGTGCCAGCCGAGGGTCCAATATGAACACTGAAGCTTTCTTT. This codes for CASRGSNMNTEAFF.

The chain combines TRBV25-1 with TRBJ2-1; TRBD2 matches at 14 bases. The CDR3 spans 18 residues. The V segment lost 6 bases and the J segment 10 bases; nucleotides outside the gene matches: 17. Germline V gives CDR1 MGHDK, CDR2 SYGVNS. CDR3 nucleotides: TGTGCCAGCAGCTTCTTCCCGGGACTAGCGGGAGCGGAGACCGAGCAGTTCTTC. It codes for CASSFFPGLAGAETEQFF.

V gene TRBV27 combines with J gene TRBJ1-1, with a possible D match to TRBD1 (5 bases). Germline V gene data show CDR1 as MNHEY and CDR2 as SMNVEV (reference sequence). V was cut by 5 bases and J by 4 bases, with 14 bases left in between. The CDR3 spans 14 residues. Written as DNA, the CDR3 is TGTGCCAGCAGTCCTGTCACCGGGGGCACTGAAGCTTTCTTT. This gives the protein CASSPVTGGTEAFF.

Points on this clone: One junction end does not reproduce the germline sequence, and a read error may be involved. The chain uses TRBV6-5 and TRBJ2-1; a possible D gene is TRBD1 (6 bases). In germline, CDR1 is MNHEY, CDR2 SVGAGI. There are 16 residues in the CDR3. The CDR3 DNA reads TGTGCCAGCACTTACACTGCGTGGGACAAGGACAATGAGCAGTTCTTC. Protein product: CASTYTAWDKDNEQFF.

The rearrangement uses TRBV30 and TRBJ2-7, with D perhaps TRBD2 (7 bases). CDR1 GTSNPN and CDR2 SVGIG come from the germline V gene (reference sequence). The CDR3 loop spans 18 amino acids. With 1 base removed from V and 4 bases from J, the gap between germline ends came to 26 bases. CDR3: CAWSATLRHLGGGYEQYF. As DNA, the CDR3 is TGTGCCTGGAGTGCCACTCTACGACATTTAGGGGGGGGTTACGAGCAGTACTTC.

This sequence joins TRBV7-3 and TRBJ2-1; TRBD2 matches 8 bases. V shed 0 bases, J shed 6 bases, and the junction held 7 bases outside the gene matches. Germline assignment: CDR1 SGHTA and CDR2 FQGTGA. The CDR3 length is 16 residues. DNA for the CDR3: TGTGCCAGCAGCTTAACGAGCGGGAGCGGAAGCAATGAGCAGTTCTTC. Encoded protein: CASSLTSGSGSNEQFF.

The chain employs TRBV11-2 and TRBJ2-5; no reliable D call. CDR3 size: 12 residues. The germline V gene encodes CDR1 SGHAT and CDR2 FQNNGV. The germline V and J ends were trimmed by 0 bases and 4 bases, with 3 bases remaining between them. CDR3 loop: CASSLDGETQYF. In DNA form, the CDR3 reads TGTGCCAGCAGCTTAGACGGAGAGACCCAGTACTTC.

The CDR3 region is CASTADSGELFF. In DNA form, the CDR3 reads TGTGCCAGCACCGCGGATAGCGGGGAGCTGTTTTTT. The J gene is TRBJ2-2, the V gene TRBV9; no clear D. V lost 6 bases, J lost 7 bases, and 10 bases lay in between. The CDR3 runs to 12 residues. Germline loops: CDR1 SGDLS, CDR2 YYNGEE.

The rearrangement links TRBV6-5 to TRBJ2-2, with a tentative D call TRBD2 (5 bases). V was trimmed by 2 bases and J by 1 base, leaving 8 bases between them. The CDR3 spans 15 residues. Germline values: CDR1 MNHEY, CDR2 SVGAGI. The CDR3 DNA is TGTGCCAGCAGTTACGCCAGCGGGAACACCGGGGAGCTGTTTTTT. Protein sequence: CASSYASGNTGELFF.

The V gene is TRBV6-5, the J gene TRBJ1-1; the D gene is possibly TRBD1 (6 bases). CDR1 and CDR2 (germline): MNHEY, SVGAGI. The CDR3 has 14 residues. Deletions cut 4 bases from V and 1 base from J, with 10 bases between. CDR3 nucleotides: TGTGCCAGCAGTTCTAGACAGGAGAACACTGAAGCTTTCTTT. Translating it yields CASSSRQENTEAFF.

The chain has TRBV9 and TRBJ1-2; D ambiguous. Germline lookup yields CDR1 SGDLS and CDR2 YYNGEE. V lost 0 bases, J lost 6 bases, and 15 bases lay in between. This CDR3 is built from 15 residues. The CDR3 DNA sequence: TGTGCCAGCAGCGTAGGGAGCGGTATAATTGATGGCTACACCTTC. The encoded protein is CASSVGSGIIDGYTF. The variable domain in full, completed from reference TRBV9 and TRBJ1-2, reads DSGVTQTPKHLITATGQRVTLRCSPRSGDLSVYWYQQSLDQGLQFLIQYYNGEERAKGNILERFSAQQFPDLHSELNLSSLELGDSALYFCASSVGSGIIDGYTFGSGTRLTVV.

The chain recombines TRBV29-1 with TRBJ1-1; D possibly corresponds to TRBD1 (5 bases). The V end was cut by 6 bases, the J end by 5 bases, with 10 bases between. CDR3 length: 11 residues. Germline V CDR1 and CDR2: SQVTM, ANQGSEA. This chain's CDR3 is CSVWGETEAFF. In nucleotides, the CDR3 is TGCAGCGTCTGGGGGGAAACTGAAGCTTTCTTT.

The chain is built from TRBV3-1 (or the pseudogene TRBV3-2) and TRBJ2-1; TRBD2 agrees at 7 bases. Per the germline V gene, CDR1 is LGHDT and CDR2 is YNNKEL (reference sequence). The CDR3 is 19 residues long. V shed 4 bases, J shed 5 bases, and the junction held 20 bases outside the gene matches. CDR3 protein: CASSPPAWEGRGRDNEQFF. CDR3 coding DNA: TGTGCCAGCAGCCCTCCTGCTTGGGAGGGACGGGGTAGGGACAATGAGCAGTTCTTC.

The genes are TRBV7-2 and TRBJ2-5; TRBD1 matches at 8 bases. Germline CDR1 and CDR2: SGHTA and FQGNSA. The V and J ends lost 4 bases and 2 bases, in that order; junction bases with no gene match: 6. The CDR3 spans 15 residues. The CDR3 loop is CASSSRRTGQETQYF. The CDR3 nucleotides are TGTGCCAGCAGCTCTAGACGGACAGGGCAAGAGACCCAGTACTTC.

The chain couples TRBV13 to TRBJ2-7; tentatively, D is TRBD1 (7 bases). The CDR3 sequence is 17 residues long. Germline CDR1 PRHDT, CDR2 FYEKMQ (reference sequence). Trimming left V 5 bases short and J 2 bases short, with 22 bases between. In nucleotides, the CDR3 is TGTGCCAGCAGCCCGACGACAGGGAGGTTAGCGGCCTACGAGCAGTACTTC. The encoded protein is CASSPTTGRLAAYEQYF.

The chain uses TRBV5-1 and TRBJ2-7; 7 bases fit TRBD1. The CDR3 extends over 13 amino acids. The germline V gene has CDR1 SGHRS and CDR2 YFSETQ. Trimming cost V 6 bases and J 0 bases; bases outside gene matches: 3. The CDR3 bases are TGCGCCAGCAACCGACAGGGCTCCTACGAGCAGTACTTC. This translates into CASNRQGSYEQYF. The whole variable domain, filled in from reference TRBV5-1 and TRBJ2-7, reads KAGVTQTPRYLIKTRGQQVTLSCSPISGHRSVSWYQQTPGQGLQFLFEYFSETQRNKGNFPGRFSGRQFSNSRSEMNVSTLELGDSALYLCASNRQGSYEQYFGPGTRLTVT.

This clone was recorded a few times. The CDR3 coding sequence is TGTGCCAGCAGTGATCCGTTTATTCTGGGAGGCACTGAAGCTTTCTTT. Amino acids: CASSDPFILGGTEAFF. The chain recombines TRBV6-1 with TRBJ1-1; no firm D call. From germline, CDR1 is MNHNS and CDR2 SASEGT. The CDR3 has 16 amino acids. Trimming took off 3 bases at V and 4 bases at J, with 18 bases between the two ends.

The chain carries TRBV9 and TRBJ1-5; D ambiguous. Between the trimmed V and J ends, which lost 0 bases and 5 bases, there was a span of 9 bases. This CDR3 has 14 amino acids. Germline-derived CDR1 and CDR2 are SGDLS and YYNGEE. This CDR3 is CASSVAGIYQPQHF. The DNA of the CDR3 is TGTGCCAGCAGCGTAGCGGGTATCTATCAGCCCCAGCATTTT.